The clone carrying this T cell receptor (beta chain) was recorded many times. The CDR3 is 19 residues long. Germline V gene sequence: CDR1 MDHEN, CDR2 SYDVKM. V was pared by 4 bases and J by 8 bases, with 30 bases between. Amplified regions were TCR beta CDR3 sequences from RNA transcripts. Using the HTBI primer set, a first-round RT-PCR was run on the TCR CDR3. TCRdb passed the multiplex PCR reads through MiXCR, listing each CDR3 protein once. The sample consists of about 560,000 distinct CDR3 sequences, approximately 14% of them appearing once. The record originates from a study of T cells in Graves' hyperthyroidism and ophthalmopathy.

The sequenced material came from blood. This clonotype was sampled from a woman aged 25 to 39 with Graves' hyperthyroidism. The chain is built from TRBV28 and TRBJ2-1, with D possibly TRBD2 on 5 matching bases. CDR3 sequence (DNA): TGTGCCAGCAGTTCCTTCCACGGGGTTCTCCGACTCGCTGTGGATGAGCAGTTCTTC. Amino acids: CASSSFHGVLRLAVDEQFF.